This is a list of T cell receptor beta chains from one sample in a study of blood T cell repertoires in COVID-19. Profiling relied on immunoSEQ multiplex PCR, and the TCRdb table lists in-frame clones only, not all of them. The table includes 200,000 or so clones, 80% to 85% detected once. Material: peripheral blood. Receptors originate from a woman in her thirties with acute or convalescent COVID-19. Both conserved end residues are part of each CDR3. A D gene is named only where the DNA matches it firmly. Only some rows state a clone size, as once, few, many or a class for expanded clones.

abundance: -
j_gene: TRBJ1-2
d_gene: -
v_gene: TRBV27
CDR3aa: CASSINRVNYGYTF

abundance: once
j_gene: TRBJ2-7
d_gene: -
v_gene: TRBV7-8
CDR3aa: CASSFRVVRYEQYF

abundance: -
j_gene: TRBJ1-3
d_gene: -
v_gene: TRBV7-9
CDR3aa: CASSPPGDSSGNTIYF

abundance: few
j_gene: TRBJ2-2
d_gene: -
v_gene: TRBV23-1
CDR3aa: CASSQYNRANTGELFF

abundance: -
j_gene: TRBJ2-7
d_gene: -
v_gene: TRBV3-1/TRBV3-2
CDR3aa: CASSQEVGSGEDPLQPFYEQYF

abundance: -
j_gene: TRBJ1-4
d_gene: TRBD1
v_gene: TRBV11-2
CDR3aa: CASSLGQGSNEKLFF

abundance: -
j_gene: TRBJ1-1
d_gene: -
v_gene: TRBV7-2
CDR3aa: CASSLRAAQKLLNTEAFF

abundance: once
j_gene: TRBJ2-7
d_gene: TRBD1
v_gene: TRBV11-3
CDR3aa: CASSVGGTGGLNEQYF

abundance: -
j_gene: TRBJ2-2
d_gene: -
v_gene: TRBV28
CDR3aa: CASSPLGELFF

abundance: -
j_gene: TRBJ1-1
d_gene: -
v_gene: TRBV20-1
CDR3aa: CSQWANTEAFF

abundance: -
j_gene: TRBJ2-3
d_gene: -
v_gene: TRBV3-1/TRBV3-2
CDR3aa: CASSQEGASTDTQYF

abundance: -
j_gene: TRBJ1-6
d_gene: TRBD1
v_gene: TRBV28
CDR3aa: CASSLYTGGGNSPLHF

abundance: -
j_gene: TRBJ2-2
d_gene: TRBD2
v_gene: TRBV27
CDR3aa: CASRLAGGTGTGELFF

abundance: -
j_gene: TRBJ2-3
d_gene: -
v_gene: TRBV9
CDR3aa: CASSVSGQFSTDTQYF

abundance: -
j_gene: TRBJ2-1
d_gene: TRBD2
v_gene: TRBV5-1
CDR3aa: CASSLVGSGGYNEQFF

abundance: few
j_gene: TRBJ1-4
d_gene: -
v_gene: TRBV28
CDR3aa: CASIQTNEKLFF

abundance: -
j_gene: TRBJ2-7
d_gene: TRBD1
v_gene: TRBV5-1
CDR3aa: CASSARRGQGAYEQYF

abundance: -
j_gene: TRBJ1-2
d_gene: -
v_gene: TRBV30
CDR3aa: CAWSVLVRGSYGYTF

abundance: -
j_gene: TRBJ2-1
d_gene: -
v_gene: TRBV7-6
CDR3aa: CASSEKRKLSYNEQFF

abundance: -
j_gene: TRBJ2-7
d_gene: -
v_gene: TRBV5-5
CDR3aa: CASSTVALEQYF

abundance: -
j_gene: TRBJ1-5
d_gene: TRBD1
v_gene: TRBV30
CDR3aa: CAWSRPGTGSNQPQHF

abundance: -
j_gene: TRBJ1-1
d_gene: TRBD1
v_gene: TRBV29-1
CDR3aa: CSGVERDRDVPFF

abundance: few
j_gene: TRBJ2-2
d_gene: -
v_gene: TRBV7-6
CDR3aa: CASSPNELYGELFF

abundance: -
j_gene: TRBJ1-5
d_gene: -
v_gene: TRBV23-1
CDR3aa: CANPPGPIANQPQHF